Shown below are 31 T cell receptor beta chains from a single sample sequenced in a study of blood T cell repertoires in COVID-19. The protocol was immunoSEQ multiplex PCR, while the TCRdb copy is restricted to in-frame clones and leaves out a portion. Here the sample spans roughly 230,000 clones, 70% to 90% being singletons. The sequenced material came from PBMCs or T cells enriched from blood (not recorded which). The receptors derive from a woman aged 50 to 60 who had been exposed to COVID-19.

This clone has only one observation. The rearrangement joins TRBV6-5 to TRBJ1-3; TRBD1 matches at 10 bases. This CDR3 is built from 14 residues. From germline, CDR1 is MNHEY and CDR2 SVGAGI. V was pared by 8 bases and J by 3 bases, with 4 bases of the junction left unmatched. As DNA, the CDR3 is TGTGCCAGCCGGGACAGGGGATTTGGAAACACCATATATTTT. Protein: CASRDRGFGNTIYF.

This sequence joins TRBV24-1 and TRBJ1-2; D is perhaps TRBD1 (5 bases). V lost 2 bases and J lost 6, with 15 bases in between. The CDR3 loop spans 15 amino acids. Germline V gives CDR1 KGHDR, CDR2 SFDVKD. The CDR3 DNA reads TGTGCCACCAGTGATTGGGGAGGAGGGGAAGATGGCTACACCTTC. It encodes CATSDWGGGEDGYTF.

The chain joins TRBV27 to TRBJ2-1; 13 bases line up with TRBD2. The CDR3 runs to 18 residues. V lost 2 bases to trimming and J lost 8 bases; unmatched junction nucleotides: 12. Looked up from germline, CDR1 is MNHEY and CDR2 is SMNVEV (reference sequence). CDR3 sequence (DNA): TGTGCCAGCAGTTTACGTACCACTAGCGGGGGGGTTGGAGATGAGCAGTTCTTC. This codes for CASSLRTTSGGVGDEQFF.

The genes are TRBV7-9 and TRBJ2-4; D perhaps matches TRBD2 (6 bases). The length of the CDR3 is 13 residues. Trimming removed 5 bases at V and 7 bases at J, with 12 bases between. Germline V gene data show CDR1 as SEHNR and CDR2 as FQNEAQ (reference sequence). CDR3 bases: TGTGCCAGCAGCCCAAGTGGAGGGAACATTCAGTACTTC. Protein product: CASSPSGGNIQYF. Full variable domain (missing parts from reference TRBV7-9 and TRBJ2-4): DTGVSQNPRHKITKRGQNVTFRCDPISEHNRLYWYRQTLGQGPEFLTYFQNEAQLEKSRLLSDRFSAERPKGSFSTLEIQRTEQGDSAMYLCASSPSGGNIQYFGAGTRLSVL.

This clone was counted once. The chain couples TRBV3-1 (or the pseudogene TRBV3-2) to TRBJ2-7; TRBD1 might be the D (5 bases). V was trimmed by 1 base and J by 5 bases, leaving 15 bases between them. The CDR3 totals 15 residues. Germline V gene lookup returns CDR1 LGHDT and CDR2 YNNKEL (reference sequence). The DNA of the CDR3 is TGTGCCAGCAGCCAAGCAGGGTTGATCCTCCACGAGCAGTACTTC. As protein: CASSQAGLILHEQYF.

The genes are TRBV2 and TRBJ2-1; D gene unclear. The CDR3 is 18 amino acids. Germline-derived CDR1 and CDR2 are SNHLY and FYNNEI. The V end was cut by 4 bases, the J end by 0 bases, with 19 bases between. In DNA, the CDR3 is TGTGCCAGCAGTGGTGGATGGTCAGGCGCGAGCTCCTACAATGAGCAGTTCTTC. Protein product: CASSGGWSGASSYNEQFF.

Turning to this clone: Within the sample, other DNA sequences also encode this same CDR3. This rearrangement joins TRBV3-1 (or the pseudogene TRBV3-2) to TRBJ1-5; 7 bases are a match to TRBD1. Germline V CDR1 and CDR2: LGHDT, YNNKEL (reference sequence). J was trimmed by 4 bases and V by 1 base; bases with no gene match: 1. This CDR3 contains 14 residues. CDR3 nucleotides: TGTGCCAGCAGCCAAGGACAGGGAAATCAGCCCCAGCATTTT. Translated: CASSQGQGNQPQHF.

The CDR3 coding sequence is TGTGCCAGCTCACCACGGGAGGCCAGGGGGCAGGATGGCTACACCTTC. Translated, it gives CASSPREARGQDGYTF. V and J are TRBV18 and TRBJ1-2; 8 positions agree with TRBD1. V gave up 1 base and J gave up 6 bases; unmatched junction bases: 10. CDR3 size: 16 residues. Germline-derived CDR1 and CDR2 are KGHSH and LQKENI. The full variable domain, rest sourced from reference TRBV18 and TRBJ1-2, is NAGVMQNPRHLVRRRGQEARLRCSPMKGHSHVYWYRQLPEEGLKFMVYLQKENIIDESGMPKERFSAEFPKEGPSILRIQQVVRGDSAAYFCASSPREARGQDGYTFGSGTRLTVV.

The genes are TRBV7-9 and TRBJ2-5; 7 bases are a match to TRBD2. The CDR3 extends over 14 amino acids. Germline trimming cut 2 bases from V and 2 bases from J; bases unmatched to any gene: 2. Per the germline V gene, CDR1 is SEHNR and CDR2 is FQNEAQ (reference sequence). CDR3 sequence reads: CASSLIGGQETQYF. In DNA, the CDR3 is TGTGCCAGCAGCTTAATCGGGGGGCAAGAGACCCAGTACTTC.

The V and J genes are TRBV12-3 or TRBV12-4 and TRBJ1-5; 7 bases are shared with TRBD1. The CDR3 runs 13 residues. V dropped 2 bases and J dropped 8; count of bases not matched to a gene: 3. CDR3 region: CASSLKGTEPQHF. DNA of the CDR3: TGTGCCAGCAGTTTAAAAGGGACAGAGCCCCAGCATTTT.

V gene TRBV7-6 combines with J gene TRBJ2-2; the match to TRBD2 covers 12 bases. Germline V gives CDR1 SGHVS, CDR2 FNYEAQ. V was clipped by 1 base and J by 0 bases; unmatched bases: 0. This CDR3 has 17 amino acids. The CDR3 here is CASSLGTSGANTGELFF. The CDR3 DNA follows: TGTGCCAGCAGCTTAGGGACTAGCGGGGCGAACACCGGGGAGCTGTTTTTT.

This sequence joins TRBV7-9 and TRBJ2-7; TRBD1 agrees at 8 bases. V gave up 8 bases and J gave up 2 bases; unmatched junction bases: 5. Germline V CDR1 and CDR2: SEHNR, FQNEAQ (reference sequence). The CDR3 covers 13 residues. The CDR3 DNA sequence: TGTGCCAGCCGACAGGGGCCAACCTACGAGCAGTACTTC. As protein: CASRQGPTYEQYF.

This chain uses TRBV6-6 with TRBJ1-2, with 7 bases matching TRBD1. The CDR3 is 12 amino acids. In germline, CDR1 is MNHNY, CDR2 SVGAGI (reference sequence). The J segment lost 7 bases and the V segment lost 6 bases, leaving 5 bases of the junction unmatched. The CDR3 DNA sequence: TGTGCCAGCAGATCGACAGGGACTGGCTACACCTTC. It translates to CASRSTGTGYTF.

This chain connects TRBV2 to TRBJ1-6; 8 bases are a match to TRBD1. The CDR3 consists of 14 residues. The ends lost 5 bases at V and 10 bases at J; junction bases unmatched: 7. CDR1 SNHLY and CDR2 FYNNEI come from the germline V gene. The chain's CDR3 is CASSPTGGQSPLHF. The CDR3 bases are TGTGCCAGCAGTCCTACAGGGGGACAATCACCCCTCCACTTT.

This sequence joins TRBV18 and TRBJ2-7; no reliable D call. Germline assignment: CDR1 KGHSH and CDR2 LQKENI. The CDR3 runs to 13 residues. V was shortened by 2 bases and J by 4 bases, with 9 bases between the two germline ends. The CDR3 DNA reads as TGTGCCAGCTCACCAGAGGAAGATTACGAGCAGTACTTC. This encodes CASSPEEDYEQYF.

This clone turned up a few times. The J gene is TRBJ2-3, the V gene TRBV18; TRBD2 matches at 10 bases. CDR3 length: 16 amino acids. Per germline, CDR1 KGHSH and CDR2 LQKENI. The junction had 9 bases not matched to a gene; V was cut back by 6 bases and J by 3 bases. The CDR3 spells CASSRSSGGSTDTQYF. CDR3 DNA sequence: TGTGCCAGCTCCCGTTCTAGCGGGGGCTCTACAGATACGCAGTATTTT.

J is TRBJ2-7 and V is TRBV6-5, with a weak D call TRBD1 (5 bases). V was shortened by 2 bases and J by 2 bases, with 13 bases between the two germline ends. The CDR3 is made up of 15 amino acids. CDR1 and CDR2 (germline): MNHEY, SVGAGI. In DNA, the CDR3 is TGTGCCAGCAGTTACGGGTCAGGGTATGCCTACGAGCAGTACTTC. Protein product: CASSYGSGYAYEQYF.

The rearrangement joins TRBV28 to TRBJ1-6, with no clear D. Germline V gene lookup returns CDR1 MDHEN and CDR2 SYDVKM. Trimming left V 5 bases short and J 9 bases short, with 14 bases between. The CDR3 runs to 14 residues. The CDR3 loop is CASSMEGFRSPLHF. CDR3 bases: TGTGCCAGCAGTATGGAGGGTTTTCGTTCACCCCTCCACTTT. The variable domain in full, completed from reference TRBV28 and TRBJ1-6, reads DVKVTQSSRYLVKRTGEKVFLECVQDMDHENMFWYRQDPGLGLRLIYFSYDVKMKEKGDIPEGYSVSREKKERFSLILESASTNQTSMYLCASSMEGFRSPLHFGNGTRLTVT.

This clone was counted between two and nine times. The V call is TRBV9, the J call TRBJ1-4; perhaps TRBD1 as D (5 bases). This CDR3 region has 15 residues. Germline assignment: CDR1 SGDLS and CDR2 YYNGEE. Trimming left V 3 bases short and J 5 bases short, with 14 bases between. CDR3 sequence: CASSARGDRNEKLFF. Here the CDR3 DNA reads TGTGCCAGCAGCGCCCGGGGGGATAGGAATGAAAAACTGTTTTTT.

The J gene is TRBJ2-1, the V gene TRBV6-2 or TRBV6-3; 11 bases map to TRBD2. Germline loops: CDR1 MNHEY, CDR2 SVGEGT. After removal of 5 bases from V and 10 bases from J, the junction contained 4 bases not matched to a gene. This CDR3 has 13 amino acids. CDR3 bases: TGTGCCAGCAGTCGACTAGCGGGGCGGGAGCAGTTCTTC. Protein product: CASSRLAGREQFF.

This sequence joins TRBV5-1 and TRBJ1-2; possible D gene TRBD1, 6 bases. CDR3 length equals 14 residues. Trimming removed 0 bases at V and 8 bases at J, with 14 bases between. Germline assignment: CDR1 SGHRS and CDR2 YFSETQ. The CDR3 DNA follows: TGCGCCAGCAGCTTGGGGGGGCCTATGGAGGGCTACACCTTC. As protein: CASSLGGPMEGYTF.

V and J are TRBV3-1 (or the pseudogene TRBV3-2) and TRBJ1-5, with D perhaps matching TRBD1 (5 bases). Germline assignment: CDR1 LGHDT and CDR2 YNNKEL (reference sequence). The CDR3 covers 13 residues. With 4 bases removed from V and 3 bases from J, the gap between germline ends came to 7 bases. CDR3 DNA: TGTGCCAGCAGCCTGGGACTCAATCAGCCCCAGCATTTT. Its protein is CASSLGLNQPQHF.

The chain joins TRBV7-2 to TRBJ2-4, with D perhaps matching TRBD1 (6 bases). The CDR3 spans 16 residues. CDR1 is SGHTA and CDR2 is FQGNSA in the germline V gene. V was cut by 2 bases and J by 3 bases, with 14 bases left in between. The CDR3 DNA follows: TGTGCCAGCAGCTTACCCAGGGGCGGTGGCAAAAACATTCAGTACTTC. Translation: CASSLPRGGGKNIQYF.

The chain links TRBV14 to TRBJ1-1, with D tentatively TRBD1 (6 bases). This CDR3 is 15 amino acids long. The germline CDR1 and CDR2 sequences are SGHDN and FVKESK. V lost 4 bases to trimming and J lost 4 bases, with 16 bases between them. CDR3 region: CASSRITGRGTEAFF. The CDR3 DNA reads TGTGCCAGCAGCCGCATAACAGGGAGGGGCACTGAAGCTTTCTTT.

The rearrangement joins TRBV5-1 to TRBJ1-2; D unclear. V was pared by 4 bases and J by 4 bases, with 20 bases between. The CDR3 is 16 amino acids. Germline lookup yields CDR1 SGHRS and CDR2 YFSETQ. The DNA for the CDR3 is TGCGCCAGCAGCCACGGTTCTGCCCTTATCGGCTATGGCTACACCTTC. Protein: CASSHGSALIGYGYTF.

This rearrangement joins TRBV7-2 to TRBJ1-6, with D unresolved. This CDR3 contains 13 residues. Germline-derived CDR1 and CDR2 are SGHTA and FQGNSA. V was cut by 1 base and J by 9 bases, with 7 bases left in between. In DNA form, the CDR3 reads TGTGCCAGCAGCTTAGAGGGAGGTTCACCCCTCCACTTT. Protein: CASSLEGGSPLHF.

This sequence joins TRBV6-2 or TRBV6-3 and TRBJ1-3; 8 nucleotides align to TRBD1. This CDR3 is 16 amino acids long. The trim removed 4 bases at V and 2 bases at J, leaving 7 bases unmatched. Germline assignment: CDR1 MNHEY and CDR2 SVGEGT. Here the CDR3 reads CASSWTGWNAGNTIYF. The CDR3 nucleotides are TGTGCCAGCAGTTGGACAGGGTGGAACGCTGGAAACACCATATATTTT.

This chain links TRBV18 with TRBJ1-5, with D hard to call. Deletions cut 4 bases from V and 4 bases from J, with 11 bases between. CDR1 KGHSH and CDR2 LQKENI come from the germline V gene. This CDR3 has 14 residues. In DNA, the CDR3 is TGTGCCAGCTCACAGGAGGTATCAAATCAGCCCCAGCATTTT. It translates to CASSQEVSNQPQHF.

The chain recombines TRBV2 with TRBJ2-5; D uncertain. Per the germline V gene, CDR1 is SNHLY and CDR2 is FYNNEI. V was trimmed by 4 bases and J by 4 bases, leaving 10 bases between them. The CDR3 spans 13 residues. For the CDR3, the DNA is TGTGCCAGCAGTGTCGGAGCTAGAGAGACCCAGTACTTC. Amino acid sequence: CASSVGARETQYF.

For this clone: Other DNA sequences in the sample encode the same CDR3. CDR3 coding DNA: TGTGCCAGCAGCCCGAGCTCCTATAATTCACCCCTCCACTTT. Amino acids: CASSPSSYNSPLHF. V usage is TRBV27 and J usage is TRBJ1-6; D remains ambiguous. Germline V gives CDR1 MNHEY, CDR2 SMNVEV (reference sequence). There are 14 residues in the CDR3. V lost 6 bases, J lost 0 bases, and 6 bases lay in between.

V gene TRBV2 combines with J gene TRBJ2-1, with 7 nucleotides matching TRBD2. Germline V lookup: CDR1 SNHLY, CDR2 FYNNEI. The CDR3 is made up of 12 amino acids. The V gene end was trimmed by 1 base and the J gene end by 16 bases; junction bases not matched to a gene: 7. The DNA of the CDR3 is TGTGCCAGCAGTGAAGTGAGCGGGGTGGTATTCTTC. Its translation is CASSEVSGVVFF.